One and the same sample provided the 3 T cell receptor beta chains below, sequenced in a study of blood T cell repertoires in COVID-19. Libraries were prepared by immunoSEQ multiplex PCR; TCRdb keeps only in-frame clonotypes and omits some of them. The sample contains 300,000 to 450,000 clones, 87% of which appear only once. Input material: peripheral blood. Receptors originate from a woman aged 55-69 years with COVID-19, enrolled during active disease.

Ten or more counts support this clone. The rearrangement joins TRBV19 to TRBJ2-5; 7 nucleotides line up with TRBD2. CDR3 length equals 15 residues. The V gene end was trimmed by 4 bases and the J gene end by 5 bases; junction bases not matched to a gene: 10. Per the germline V gene, CDR1 is LNHDA and CDR2 is SQIVND (reference sequence). CDR3 sequence reads: CASSRGRGRRETQYF. As DNA, the CDR3 is TGTGCCAGTAGTAGGGGGAGGGGTCGCCGGGAGACCCAGTACTTC.

CDR3 nucleotides: TGTGCCAGCAGCCCGACTAGCGGGGGGTACAATGAGCAGTTCTTC. As protein: CASSPTSGGYNEQFF. V gene TRBV5-6 combines with J gene TRBJ2-1; TRBD2 matches at 13 bases. V shed 4 bases and J 4 bases; nucleotides not matched to a gene: 2. Germline-derived CDR1 and CDR2 are SGHDT and YYEEEE. The CDR3 consists of 15 residues.

This chain uses TRBV7-2 with TRBJ2-2, with 7 bases lining up with TRBD1. Germline V gene data show CDR1 as SGHTA and CDR2 as FQGNSA. The CDR3 covers 15 residues. Trimming took 4 bases from V and 1 from J; bases not matched to a gene: 3. The CDR3 protein is CASSSGTENTGELFF. As DNA, the CDR3 is TGTGCCAGCAGCTCCGGGACAGAGAACACCGGGGAGCTGTTTTTT.